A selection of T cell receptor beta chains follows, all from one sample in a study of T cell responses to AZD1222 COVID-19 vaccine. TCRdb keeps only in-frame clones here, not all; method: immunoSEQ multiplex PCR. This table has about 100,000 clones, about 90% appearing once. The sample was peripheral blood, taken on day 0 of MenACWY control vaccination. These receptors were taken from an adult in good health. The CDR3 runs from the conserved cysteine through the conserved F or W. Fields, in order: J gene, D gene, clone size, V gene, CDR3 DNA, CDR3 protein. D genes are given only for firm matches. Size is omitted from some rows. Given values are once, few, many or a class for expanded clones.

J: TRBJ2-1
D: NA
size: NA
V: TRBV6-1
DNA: TGTGCCAGCAGTGAAGCCCGGGACTGGCTGCTAGCGGAGCAGTTCTTC
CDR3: CASSEARDWLLAEQFF

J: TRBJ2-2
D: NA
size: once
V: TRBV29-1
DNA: TGCAGCGTTTCTGTGACGAACACCGGGGAGCTGTTTTTT
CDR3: CSVSVTNTGELFF

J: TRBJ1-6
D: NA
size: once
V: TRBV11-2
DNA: TGTGCCAGCAGCTTAGAACGGCTATCACCCCTCCACTTT
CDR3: CASSLERLSPLHF

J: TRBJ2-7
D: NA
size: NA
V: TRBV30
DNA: TGTGCCTGGAGCGCGGGAACCTACGAGCAGTACTTC
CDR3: CAWSAGTYEQYF

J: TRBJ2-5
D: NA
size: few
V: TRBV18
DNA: TGTGCCAGCTCACCCACCTCCTCGGAGACCCAGTACTTC
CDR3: CASSPTSSETQYF

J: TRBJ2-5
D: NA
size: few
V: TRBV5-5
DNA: TGTGCCAGCAGCGGCGGTATCCCGACGGAGACCCAGTACTTC
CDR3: CASSGGIPTETQYF

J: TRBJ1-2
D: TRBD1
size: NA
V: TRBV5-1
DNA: TGCGCCAGCAGCTCAGGGACAGCTAACTATGGCTACACCTTC
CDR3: CASSSGTANYGYTF

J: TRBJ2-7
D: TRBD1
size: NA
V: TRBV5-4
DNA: TGTGCCAGCAGACTGCAGGGGGCTGTATACGAGCAGTACTTC
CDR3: CASRLQGAVYEQYF

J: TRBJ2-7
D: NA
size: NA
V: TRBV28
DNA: TGTGCCAGCACGAGGCGCGCAGGGGTCAGGACCTACGAGCAGTACTTC
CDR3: CASTRRAGVRTYEQYF

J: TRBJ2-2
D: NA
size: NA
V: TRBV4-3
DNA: TGCGCCAGCAGCCATCCCCTCCCGACCGGGGAGCTGTTTTTT
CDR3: CASSHPLPTGELFF

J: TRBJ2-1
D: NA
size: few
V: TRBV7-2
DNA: TGTGCCAGCAGCTTAGCTATGGACAGCGCTGAGCAGTTCTTC
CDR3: CASSLAMDSAEQFF

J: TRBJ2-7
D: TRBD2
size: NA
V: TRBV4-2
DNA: TGTGCCAGCAGCCAAGATAGCCGCGGGGGTGTCTCCTACGAGCAGTACTTC
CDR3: CASSQDSRGGVSYEQYF

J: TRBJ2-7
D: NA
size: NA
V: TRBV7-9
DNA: TGTGCCAGCAGCCCACCTCTGGGGTCCTACGAGCAGTACTTC
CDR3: CASSPPLGSYEQYF

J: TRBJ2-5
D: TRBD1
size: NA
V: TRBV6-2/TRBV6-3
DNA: TGTGCCAGCAGTTACCGACAGGGAAGGAAGACCCAGTACTTC
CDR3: CASSYRQGRKTQYF